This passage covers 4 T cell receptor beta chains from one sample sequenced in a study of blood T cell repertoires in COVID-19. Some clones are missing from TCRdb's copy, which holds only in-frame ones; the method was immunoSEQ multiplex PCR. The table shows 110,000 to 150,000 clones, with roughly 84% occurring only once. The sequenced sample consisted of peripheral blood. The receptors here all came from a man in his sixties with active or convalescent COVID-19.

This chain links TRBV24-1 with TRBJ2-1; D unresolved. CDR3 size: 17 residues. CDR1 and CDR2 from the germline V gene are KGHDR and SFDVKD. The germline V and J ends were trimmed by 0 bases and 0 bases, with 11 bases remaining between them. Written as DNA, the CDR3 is TGTGCCACCAGTGATTTGGCTAATGCACGCTCCTACAATGAGCAGTTCTTC. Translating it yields CATSDLANARSYNEQFF.

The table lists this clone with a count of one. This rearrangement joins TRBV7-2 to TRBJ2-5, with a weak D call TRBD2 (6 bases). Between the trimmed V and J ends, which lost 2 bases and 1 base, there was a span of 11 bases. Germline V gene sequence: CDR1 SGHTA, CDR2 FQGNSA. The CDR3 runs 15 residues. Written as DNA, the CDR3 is TGTGCCAGCAGCTTAAACCTAGCGCGCCAAGAGACCCAGTACTTC. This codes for CASSLNLARQETQYF. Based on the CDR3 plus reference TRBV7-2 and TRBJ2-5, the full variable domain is GAGVSQSPSNKVTEKGKDVELRCDPISGHTALYWYRQSLGQGLEFLIYFQGNSAPDKSGLPSDRFSAERTGGSVSTLTIQRTQQEDSAVYLCASSLNLARQETQYFGPGTRLLVL.

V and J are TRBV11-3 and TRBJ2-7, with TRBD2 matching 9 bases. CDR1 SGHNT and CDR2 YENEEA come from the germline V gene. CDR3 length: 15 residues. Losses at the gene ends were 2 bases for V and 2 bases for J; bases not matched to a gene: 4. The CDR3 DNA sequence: TGTGCCAGCAGCTTAATGTCTAGCGGGACCTACGAGCAGTACTTC. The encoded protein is CASSLMSSGTYEQYF.

Here the CDR3 DNA reads TGTGCCAGCAGTCCCGGGACAGGGGGGGGTGAAAAACTGTTTTTT. It translates to CASSPGTGGGEKLFF. The chain uses TRBV28 and TRBJ1-4, with 11 bases fitting TRBD1. The CDR3 is made up of 15 amino acids. Germline loops: CDR1 MDHEN, CDR2 SYDVKM. V shed 5 bases, J shed 7 bases, and the junction held 6 bases outside the gene matches.